These 2 T cell receptor beta chains were all obtained from the same sample, sequenced in a study of blood T cell repertoires in COVID-19. Using immunoSEQ multiplex PCR, the repertoire was profiled, and TCRdb retains in-frame clones only, with some absent. The data show about 99,000 clones, roughly 89% seen once. Material for sequencing was peripheral blood. Every receptor here comes from a man in his 70s with active or convalescent COVID-19.

The chain links TRBV5-1 to TRBJ1-5; D gene unclear. Germline CDR1 reads SGHRS; CDR2 reads YFSETQ. The CDR3 covers 14 residues. Trimming shortened V by 0 bases and J by 5 bases, and 9 bases separated the two germline ends. CDR3 residues: CASSLDSLDQPQHF. In nucleotides, the CDR3 is TGCGCCAGCAGCTTGGACAGCCTTGATCAGCCCCAGCATTTT.

This clone was seen just once. The chain carries TRBV4-3 and TRBJ1-2; maybe TRBD1 (6 bases). V lost 1 base, J lost 4 bases, and 19 bases lay in between. CDR1 and CDR2 (germline): LGHNA, YSLEER. The CDR3 length is 17 residues. The CDR3 spells CASSQAGTLGFIYGYTF. The CDR3 bases are TGCGCCAGCAGCCAAGCCGGGACATTGGGATTTATCTATGGCTACACCTTC.